The 20 T cell receptor beta chains reported below all come from one sample, sequenced in a study of patients and donors after allogeneic stem cell transplantation. In TCRdb, the RT-PCR reads were re-called with MiXCR into one record per CDR3 protein. The repertoire holds roughly 230,000 distinct CDR3 sequences, with 13% to 15% as singletons. Input material: blood, either unsorted or a sorted T cell fraction (not recorded which). The receptor set was obtained from a human donor who was either an allogeneic HSCT recipient or a stem cell or donor lymphocyte infusion donor (not recorded which). It is not recorded whose cells these are; they may come from a transplant donor.

This clonotype was seen a few times. The genes are TRBV7-2 and TRBJ1-2; no clear D. The ends were cut back, 8 bases at V and 4 bases at J, with 17 bases in the middle. This CDR3 region has 14 residues. Germline lookup yields CDR1 SGHTA and CDR2 FQGNSA. As DNA, the CDR3 is TGTGCCAGCGTCTTAGCGGAGCCGCGCTATGGCTACACCTTC. Translating it yields CASVLAEPRYGYTF.

The CDR3 region is CASSQEMGGRTDTQYF. The CDR3 DNA is TGTGCCAGCAGCCAAGAAATGGGGGGCAGGACAGATACGCAGTATTTT. The V gene is TRBV4-2, the J gene TRBJ2-3, with D possibly being TRBD1 or TRBD2 (6 bases each). Germline-derived CDR1 and CDR2 are LGHNA and YNFKEQ. The V and J ends lost 0 bases and 3 bases respectively, with 13 bases between them. This CDR3 is 16 amino acids long.

The CDR3 DNA follows: TGTGCCAGCAGAGGCCGCGCTGATCAGTACTTC. This translates into CASRGRADQYF. This sequence joins TRBV27 and TRBJ2-5, with D uncertain. V lost 6 bases to trimming and J lost 11 bases, with 13 bases between them. The CDR3 runs 11 residues. Germline CDR1 MNHEY, CDR2 SMNVEV (reference sequence).

The V gene is TRBV14, the J gene TRBJ1-2, with 9 bases matching TRBD1. The CDR3 loop spans 15 amino acids. V shed 3 bases, J shed 3 bases, and the junction held 5 bases outside the gene matches. Germline V lookup: CDR1 SGHDN, CDR2 FVKESK. In DNA, the CDR3 is TGTGCCAGCAGCCATACTACAGGGGGCTACTATGGCTACACCTTC. Its protein is CASSHTTGGYYGYTF.

This clonotype came up a few times. The genes are TRBV4-2 and TRBJ2-1, with 11 bases identical to TRBD2. The CDR3 contains 16 residues. Germline CDR1 LGHNA, CDR2 YNFKEQ. V gave up 4 bases and J gave up 13 bases; unmatched junction bases: 15. The CDR3 sequence is CASSRDYELAGEPQFF. The CDR3 bases are TGTGCCAGCAGCCGCGACTACGAACTAGCGGGGGAGCCTCAGTTCTTC.

V and J are TRBV9 and TRBJ2-2; D might be TRBD1 (6 bases). This CDR3 is built from 18 residues. The ends were cut back, 6 bases at V and 6 bases at J, with 27 bases in the middle. Looked up from germline, CDR1 is SGDLS and CDR2 is YYNGEE. The CDR3: CASTFSRGGAIGAGELFF. As DNA, the CDR3 is TGTGCCAGCACTTTCAGCAGGGGCGGAGCCATAGGGGCCGGGGAGCTGTTTTTT.

This clonotype was picked up many times. The chain links TRBV10-3 to TRBJ2-3; D uncertain. The CDR3 runs 15 residues. The germline V gene encodes CDR1 ENHRY and CDR2 SYGVKD. Trimming removed 4 bases from V and 2 bases from J, with 13 bases in between. CDR3 loop: CAISGSDPVTDTQYF. The DNA for the CDR3 is TGTGCCATCAGTGGAAGCGACCCCGTCACAGATACGCAGTATTTT.

The V call is TRBV15, the J call TRBJ2-3; D uncertain. The V end lost 0 bases, the J end lost 4 bases, and 17 bases lay between the germline ends. Looked up from germline, CDR1 is LNHNV and CDR2 is YYDKDF (reference sequence). This CDR3 spans 17 amino acids. DNA for the CDR3: TGTGCCACCAGCAGAGATGGCCGGCGTGGGATCCCAGATACGCAGTATTTT. Its translation: CATSRDGRRGIPDTQYF.

This clonotype has only a few counts. The J gene is TRBJ2-5, the V gene TRBV9; weak D call: TRBD1 (5 bases). Germline V gene data show CDR1 as SGDLS and CDR2 as YYNGEE. The CDR3 totals 15 residues. The ends were cut back, 4 bases at V and 1 base at J, with 14 bases in the middle. CDR3 protein: CASSPQPDSQETQYF. The CDR3 nucleotides read TGTGCCAGCAGCCCCCAACCCGACAGCCAAGAGACCCAGTACTTC.

This clonotype was picked up many times. The V call is TRBV6-1, the J call TRBJ1-1, with TRBD1 as a possible D gene (5 bases). This CDR3 spans 15 amino acids. CDR1 and CDR2 from the germline V gene are MNHNS and SASEGT. The V end lost 1 base, the J end lost 8 bases, and 17 bases lay between the germline ends. The CDR3 nucleotides read TGTGCCAGCAGTGAAGGATGGAGGGGCGTACGGGAAGCTTTCTTT. This sequence encodes CASSEGWRGVREAFF.

The gene calls are TRBV20-1 and TRBJ1-1; 9 bases are a match to TRBD1. From germline, CDR1 is DFQATT and CDR2 SNEGSKA (reference sequence). This CDR3 has 14 residues. V was clipped by 3 bases and J by 5 bases; unmatched bases: 7. Here the CDR3 reads CSASPRTGVTEAFF. In nucleotides, the CDR3 is TGCAGTGCTAGTCCCCGGACAGGGGTGACTGAAGCTTTCTTT.

This clonotype appeared many times. This chain uses TRBV20-1 with TRBJ2-5; D might be TRBD2 (6 bases). Germline V gene sequence: CDR1 DFQATT, CDR2 SNEGSKA (reference sequence). The germline V and J ends were trimmed by 0 bases and 4 bases, with 18 bases remaining between them. The CDR3 extends over 16 amino acids. CDR3 region: CSARDIGSGFSETQYF. The DNA for the CDR3 is TGCAGTGCTAGAGATATCGGCAGCGGGTTTTCAGAGACCCAGTACTTC.

This sequence joins TRBV6-2 or TRBV6-3 and TRBJ1-5; D remains ambiguous. Deletions cut 0 bases from V and 2 bases from J, with 20 bases between. The germline CDR1 and CDR2 sequences are MNHEY and SVGEGT. CDR3 length: 19 residues. The DNA of the CDR3 is TGTGCCAGCAGTTACTCGAAAGTAGTGGCGACCGGGGGCAATCAGCCCCAGCATTTT. It codes for CASSYSKVVATGGNQPQHF.

V and J are TRBV7-2 and TRBJ2-3; D gene ambiguous. V lost 5 bases and J 4 bases, leaving 13 bases between the germline ends. The CDR3 spans 14 residues. Per germline, CDR1 SGHTA and CDR2 FQGNSA. Here the CDR3 DNA reads TGTGCCAGCAGCCCGCTGACTTGGGCAGATACGCAGTATTTT. Its translation: CASSPLTWADTQYF.

The gene calls are TRBV20-1 and TRBJ1-1, with 9 positions matching TRBD1. In germline, CDR1 is DFQATT, CDR2 SNEGSKA (reference sequence). J was trimmed by 3 bases and V by 8 bases; bases with no gene match: 13. The CDR3 sequence is 15 residues long. The CDR3 loop reads CSPLPPGTGYTEAFF. The CDR3 DNA sequence: TGCAGTCCGCTCCCCCCCGGGACAGGGTACACTGAAGCTTTCTTT.

This chain uses TRBV18 with TRBJ2-3; possibly TRBD2 for D (6 bases). The length of the CDR3 is 17 residues. The germline V and J ends were trimmed by 4 bases and 0 bases, with 17 bases remaining between them. Germline CDR1 reads KGHSH; CDR2 reads LQKENI. This chain's CDR3 is CASSLDYTDTSTDTQYF. DNA for the CDR3: TGTGCCAGCTCACTGGACTATACCGACACTAGCACAGATACGCAGTATTTT. The whole variable domain, filled in from reference TRBV18 and TRBJ2-3, reads NAGVMQNPRHLVRRRGQEARLRCSPMKGHSHVYWYRQLPEEGLKFMVYLQKENIIDESGMPKERFSAEFPKEGPSILRIQQVVRGDSAAYFCASSLDYTDTSTDTQYFGPGTRLTVL.

This clonotype was seen ten or more times. V is TRBV12-3 or TRBV12-4 and J is TRBJ2-7; TRBD1 aligns across 7 bases. Losses at the gene ends were 1 base for V and 6 bases for J; bases not matched to a gene: 0. This CDR3 is built from 12 residues. CDR3: CASSLDRGEQYF. Here the CDR3 DNA reads TGTGCCAGCAGTTTAGACAGGGGCGAGCAGTACTTC.

This clonotype was seen ten or more times. The V gene is TRBV29-1, the J gene TRBJ2-2; 13 bases match TRBD2. The CDR3 is 16 amino acids. J lost 0 bases, V lost 7 bases, and 5 bases had no gene match. Germline CDR1 and CDR2: SQVTM and ANQGSEA. The CDR3 loop reads CSAQTSGRTNTGELFF. CDR3 bases: TGCAGCGCCCAGACTAGCGGGAGGACGAACACCGGGGAGCTGTTTTTT.

In this sample, this clonotype turned up many times. V gene TRBV7-9 combines with J gene TRBJ2-4; D remains unclear. The CDR3 extends over 14 amino acids. V shed 6 bases and J shed 0 bases, with 9 bases lying between them. Germline V gene sequence: CDR1 SEHNR, CDR2 FQNEAQ (reference sequence). CDR3 sequence: CASSHGVAKNIQYF. In DNA form, the CDR3 reads TGTGCCAGCAGTCATGGGGTAGCCAAAAACATTCAGTACTTC.

The CDR3: CATKQGSFDRANVLTF. For the CDR3, the DNA is TGTGCCACCAAGCAGGGCTCCTTCGATAGGGCCAACGTCCTGACTTTC. The chain carries TRBV12-3 or TRBV12-4 and TRBJ2-6; TRBD1 is a possible D gene (5 bases). The length of the CDR3 is 16 residues. V was clipped by 10 bases and J by 5 bases, with 21 bases between them.